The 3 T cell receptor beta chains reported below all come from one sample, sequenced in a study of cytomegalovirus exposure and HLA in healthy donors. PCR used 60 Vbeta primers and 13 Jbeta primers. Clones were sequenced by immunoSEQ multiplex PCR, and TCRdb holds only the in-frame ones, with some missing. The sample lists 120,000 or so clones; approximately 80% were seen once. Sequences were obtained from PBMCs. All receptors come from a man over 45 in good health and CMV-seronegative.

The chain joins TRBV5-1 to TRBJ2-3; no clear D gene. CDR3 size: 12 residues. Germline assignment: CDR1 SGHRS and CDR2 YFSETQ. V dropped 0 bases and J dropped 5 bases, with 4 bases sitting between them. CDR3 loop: CASSLDLDTQYF. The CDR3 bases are TGCGCCAGCAGCTTGGACTTAGATACGCAGTATTTT. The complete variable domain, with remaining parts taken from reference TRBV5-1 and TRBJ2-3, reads KAGVTQTPRYLIKTRGQQVTLSCSPISGHRSVSWYQQTPGQGLQFLFEYFSETQRNKGNFPGRFSGRQFSNSRSEMNVSTLELGDSALYLCASSLDLDTQYFGPGTRLTVL.

This CDR3 is CASSPEGREMSYEQYF. DNA for the CDR3: TGTGCCAGCAGCCCCGAGGGGCGGGAGATGTCCTACGAGCAGTACTTC. The rearrangement links TRBV5-6 to TRBJ2-7; 7 bases align to TRBD2. J was trimmed by 1 base and V by 4 bases; bases with no gene match: 11. Germline assignment: CDR1 SGHDT and CDR2 YYEEEE. The length of the CDR3 is 16 residues.

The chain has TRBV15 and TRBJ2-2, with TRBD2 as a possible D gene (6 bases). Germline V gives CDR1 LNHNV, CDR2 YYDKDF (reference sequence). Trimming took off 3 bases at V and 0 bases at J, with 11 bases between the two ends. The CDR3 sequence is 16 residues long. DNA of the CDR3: TGTGCCACCAGCAGGCGCCTAGCGTCGAACACCGGGGAGCTGTTTTTT. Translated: CATSRRLASNTGELFF.